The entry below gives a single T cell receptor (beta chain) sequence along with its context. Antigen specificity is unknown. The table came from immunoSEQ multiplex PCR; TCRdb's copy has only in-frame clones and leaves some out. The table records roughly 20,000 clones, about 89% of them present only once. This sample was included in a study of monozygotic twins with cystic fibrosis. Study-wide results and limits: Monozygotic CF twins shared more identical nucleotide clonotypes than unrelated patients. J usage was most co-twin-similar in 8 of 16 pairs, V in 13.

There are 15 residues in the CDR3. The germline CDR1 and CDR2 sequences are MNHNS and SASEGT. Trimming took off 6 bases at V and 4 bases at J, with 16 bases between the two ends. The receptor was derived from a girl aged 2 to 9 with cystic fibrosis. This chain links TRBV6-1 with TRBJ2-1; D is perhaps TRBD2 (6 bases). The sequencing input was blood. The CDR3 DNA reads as TGTGCCAGCAGCCCAAGGGGCGGGGAGTACAATGAGCAGTTCTTC. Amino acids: CASSPRGGEYNEQFF.